This T cell receptor beta chain was sequenced during a study of blood T cell repertoires in COVID-19. Study-wide background: Both acute and convalescent COVID-19 samples were obtained from the United States, Italy and Spain.

The CDR3 covers 16 residues. Germline V gives CDR1 MNHEY, CDR2 SMNVEV (reference sequence). J was trimmed by 10 bases and V by 5 bases; bases with no gene match: 11. Sequencing used immunoSEQ multiplex PCR; TCRdb keeps in-frame clones, though not all of them. The profile covers 150,000 to 200,000 clones, with more than 65% appearing a single time and less than 20% taken by the ten largest. Cohort 3 donors were reported recovered after two negative PCRs, clearance, or symptom resolution. This chain uses TRBV27 with TRBJ1-6, with 10 bases aligning to TRBD1. Source material: PBMCs or T cells enriched from blood (not recorded which). The source is a man aged 60 to 69 who had recovered from COVID-19. In DNA form, the CDR3 reads TGTGCCAGCAGTCTGAACCCGGGACAGGGGTACTCACCCCTCCACTTT. This sequence encodes CASSLNPGQGYSPLHF.